This paragraph covers one TCR beta chain sequence. Its specific antigen is unknown. No much larger clone is present one base from it, and per-base qualities are unavailable. The data belong to a study of blood T cell repertoires in COVID-19 (TCRdb year 2020). As for the study more broadly: Samples covering the acute and convalescent phases of COVID-19 were provided by collaborators in the United States, Italy and Spain. The prospective study material was composed of cDNA or gDNA derived from T cells, B-cell-depleted T cells, or PBMCs. Subjects who had been exposed to COVID-19, were actively infected with it, or had recovered from it provided the deeply sampled blood TCRbeta repertoires that made up the dataset. The repertoires were made available in a free public database intended to serve as a resource for research on the immune response to SARS-CoV-2. The samples were drawn from the first 160 participants of the ongoing ImmuneRACE study and from about 1,200 subjects provided by 6 global collaborators. The sample metadata nearly always contained a de-identified subject ID, COVID-19 status, age in years and sex. HLA class I and class II types, where available, came from metadata supplied by the sample provider rather than from assay-based typing. General study outcomes and caveats: The quantity of clinical and demographic metadata differed by source and by participant and was supplied without curation.

Collaborating institutions collected whole blood in K2EDTA tubes following their own protocols. For TCRbeta analysis, collaborators shipped samples as frozen whole blood, isolated PBMCs, or DNA extracted from either of those sample types. In the germline V gene, CDR1 corresponds to SGHDT and CDR2 to YYEEEE. The CDR3 numbers 17 residues from cysteine through phenylalanine. Only the CDR3 DNA is retained, 51 bases long and in frame from the first base. A distance of 17 bases separates the germline ends of V and J, which lose 4 bases and 0 bases respectively. TCRbeta CDR3 regions were amplified from genomic DNA using the immunoSEQ Assay, a bias-controlled multiplex PCR. Regarding the original processing steps: Nucleated cell counts per sample were estimated from amplification of reference gene primers within the assay. To quantify the absolute abundance of each unique TCRbeta CDR3 rearrangement, sequence reads were collapsed and filtered. For each sample, productive Simpson clonality was calculated by taking the square root of Simpson's diversity index across productive rearrangements. What TCRdb holds here is the immuneACCESS table cut down to in-frame rearrangements. Part of the clones is not present; checked against another copy, under half of the missing clones reflect an unresolved V gene, and the others are unexplained. V, J and clone size are those of that table, while D and trimming were read from the DNA. The sample contains 72,000 or so clones, approximately 89% of them found a single time. The ten biggest clones cover 1.1% to 1.5% of the sample.

The chain uses TRBV5-6 and TRBJ2-1, with no reliable assignment of the D segment. The sequence was collected from a man in his fifties or sixties with acute or convalescent COVID-19. Sample: peripheral blood. The bases are TGTGCCAGCAGCCAGCCTGCGGCCGTGAGCTCCTACAATGAGCAGTTCTTC. Its protein reads: CASSQPAAVSSYNEQFF.